Presented here are 8 T cell receptor beta chains from one specimen sequenced in a study of control samples from healthy donors and cancer patients (dated by TCRdb to 2020 to 2021). Preparation of the library involved the immunoSEQ multiplex PCR assay. TCRdb took this table from immuneACCESS and kept in-frame rearrangements with V and J called. Such tables lack part of the clones; where checked against another copy, unresolved V genes explain under half of the gap, and the rest is unexplained. For this sample there are roughly 120,000 clones; about 94% appear just once. The top ten clonotypes cover about 4% of the sample. Sequencing used blood. The source is a man aged 25 to 45 in good health.

The rearrangement uses TRBV28 and TRBJ1-6, with 7 bases identical to TRBD1. The CDR3 sequence is 15 residues long. Germline lookup yields CDR1 MDHEN and CDR2 SYDVKM. The junction had 10 bases not matched to a gene; V was cut back by 7 bases and J by 7 bases. CDR3 protein: CASTDREVWNSPLHF. The DNA of the CDR3 is TGTGCCAGCACCGACAGGGAGGTTTGGAATTCACCCCTCCACTTT.

This chain uses TRBV6-5 with TRBJ1-1; 10 bases line up with TRBD1. Trimming removed 5 bases from V and 4 bases from J; junction bases left unmatched: 7. The CDR3 loop spans 15 amino acids. Germline V gives CDR1 MNHEY, CDR2 SVGAGI. The CDR3 nucleotides are TGTGCCAGCAGTCTACCCGGGACAGGGGCCACTGAAGCTTTCTTT. Translating gives CASSLPGTGATEAFF.

This chain joins TRBV4-1 and TRBJ2-2; tentative D call: TRBD1 (6 bases). Germline assignment: CDR1 MGHRA and CDR2 YSYEKL. V was trimmed by 0 bases and J by 2 bases, leaving 13 bases between them. The length of the CDR3 is 17 residues. Here the CDR3 DNA reads TGCGCCAGCAGCCAAGATGTCACAGGGCGAAACACCGGGGAGCTGTTTTTT. It encodes CASSQDVTGRNTGELFF.

The chain recombines TRBV9 with TRBJ2-2; D unresolved. The CDR3 sequence is 14 residues long. The V and J ends lost 4 bases and 8 bases respectively, with 15 bases between them. Germline CDR1 reads SGDLS; CDR2 reads YYNGEE. In nucleotides, the CDR3 is TGTGCCAGCAGCCAGGCCACGCCTGGGGGGGAGCTGTTTTTT. Encoded protein: CASSQATPGGELFF. The full variable domain, with the rest looked up from reference TRBV9 and TRBJ2-2, is DSGVTQTPKHLITATGQRVTLRCSPRSGDLSVYWYQQSLDQGLQFLIQYYNGEERAKGNILERFSAQQFPDLHSELNLSSLELGDSALYFCASSQATPGGELFFGEGSRLTVL.

V usage is TRBV20-1 and J usage is TRBJ2-7; 7 nucleotides agree with TRBD1. The germline V gene encodes CDR1 DFQATT and CDR2 SNEGSKA (reference sequence). CDR3 length: 15 residues. V gave up 3 bases and J gave up 0 bases; unmatched junction bases: 8. The CDR3 coding sequence is TGCAGTGCTAGTAGGACAGGATTGAGCTCCTACGAGCAGTACTTC. Protein sequence: CSASRTGLSSYEQYF.

The genes are TRBV4-3 and TRBJ1-2, with D uncertain. CDR1 is LGHNA and CDR2 is YSLEER in the germline V gene. The CDR3 is made up of 15 amino acids. Between the trimmed V and J ends, which lost 0 bases and 7 bases, there was a span of 15 bases. CDR3: CASSQDQSLTLGYTF. The DNA of the CDR3 is TGCGCCAGCAGCCAAGACCAGTCACTCACCCTTGGCTACACCTTC.

V gene TRBV6-1 combines with J gene TRBJ2-7, with 8 bases identical to TRBD2. Germline V gene data show CDR1 as MNHNS and CDR2 as SASEGT. CDR3 size: 13 residues. With V trimmed by 0 bases and J by 6 bases, 1 base remained unmatched. In DNA, the CDR3 is TGTGCCAGCAGTGAAGCGACTAGCGCCGAGCAGTACTTC. The encoded protein is CASSEATSAEQYF.

The V and J genes are TRBV6-5 and TRBJ1-1, with D hard to call. V lost 5 bases, J lost 0 bases, and 10 bases lay in between. The germline V gene encodes CDR1 MNHEY and CDR2 SVGAGI. The CDR3 extends over 14 amino acids. The CDR3 DNA sequence: TGTGCCAGCAGTAGTCCCTCCTTGAACACTGAAGCTTTCTTT. Its protein is CASSSPSLNTEAFF.